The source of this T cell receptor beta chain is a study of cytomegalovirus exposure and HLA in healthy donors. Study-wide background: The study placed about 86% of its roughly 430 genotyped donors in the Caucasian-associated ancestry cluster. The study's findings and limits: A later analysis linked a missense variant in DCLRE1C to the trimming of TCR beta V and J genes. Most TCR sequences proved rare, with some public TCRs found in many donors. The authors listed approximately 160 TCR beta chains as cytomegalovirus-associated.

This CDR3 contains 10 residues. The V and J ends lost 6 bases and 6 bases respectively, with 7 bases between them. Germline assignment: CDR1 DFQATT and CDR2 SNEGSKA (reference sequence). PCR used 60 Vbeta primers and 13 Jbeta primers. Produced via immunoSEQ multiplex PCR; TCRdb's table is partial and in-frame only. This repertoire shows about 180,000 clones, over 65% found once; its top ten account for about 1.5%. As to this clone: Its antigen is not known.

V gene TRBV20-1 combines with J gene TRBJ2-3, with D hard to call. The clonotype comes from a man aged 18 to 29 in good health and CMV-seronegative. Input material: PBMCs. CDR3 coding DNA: TGCAGTGCCCCACAGGATACGCAGTATTTT. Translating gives CSAPQDTQYF.